Listed below are T cell receptor beta chains from one sample, sequenced in a study of blood T cell repertoires in COVID-19. The repertoire was sequenced with immunoSEQ multiplex PCR; TCRdb's copy has only in-frame clones and lacks some. This table holds roughly 120,000 clones, 65% to 80% found once. The sample consisted of peripheral blood. These receptors were obtained from a man between 45 and 60 years old with acute or convalescent COVID-19. Each CDR3 is given with its conserved first and last residue. D genes are given only for firm matches. Clone size is stated in some rows and not others, as once, few, many or a class when expanded.

d_gene: NA
v_gene: TRBV19
abundance: NA
j_gene: TRBJ2-5
CDR3aa: CATTLGGPQETQYF
CDR3nt: TGTGCCACCACGCTAGGCGGGCCACAAGAGACCCAGTACTTC

d_gene: TRBD1
v_gene: TRBV25-1
abundance: medium-sized
j_gene: TRBJ2-5
CDR3aa: CASTPRDRLQETQYF
CDR3nt: TGTGCCAGCACCCCTCGGGACAGGCTCCAAGAGACCCAGTACTTC

d_gene: TRBD1
v_gene: TRBV19
abundance: NA
j_gene: TRBJ2-2
CDR3aa: CASYTGDTGELFF
CDR3nt: TGTGCCAGTTACACAGGGGACACCGGGGAGCTGTTTTTT

d_gene: TRBD1
v_gene: TRBV7-8
abundance: NA
j_gene: TRBJ2-3
CDR3aa: CASSSGTGVSDTQYF
CDR3nt: TGTGCCAGCAGCTCCGGGACAGGGGTTTCAGATACGCAGTATTTT

d_gene: NA
v_gene: TRBV2
abundance: NA
j_gene: TRBJ2-7
CDR3aa: CASKQATRAAHF
CDR3nt: TGTGCCAGCAAACAGGCGACTAGGGCCGCACACTTC

d_gene: TRBD1
v_gene: TRBV12-3/TRBV12-4
abundance: NA
j_gene: TRBJ1-5
CDR3aa: CASSSTGAQPQHF
CDR3nt: TGTGCCAGCAGTTCGACAGGGGCTCAGCCCCAGCATTTT

d_gene: TRBD1
v_gene: TRBV9
abundance: NA
j_gene: TRBJ2-7
CDR3aa: CASSVGDRVPDPYEQYF
CDR3nt: TGTGCCAGCAGCGTGGGGGACAGGGTCCCAGATCCTTACGAGCAGTACTTC

d_gene: TRBD2
v_gene: TRBV6-4
abundance: NA
j_gene: TRBJ2-3
CDR3aa: CASSSSGGAGDTQYF
CDR3nt: TGTGCCAGCAGTTCCAGCGGGGGGGCCGGGGATACGCAGTATTTT

d_gene: NA
v_gene: TRBV28
abundance: NA
j_gene: TRBJ1-6
CDR3aa: CASRVNRETLHF
CDR3nt: TGTGCCAGCAGGGTTAACAGGGAAACCCTCCACTTT

d_gene: NA
v_gene: TRBV28
abundance: once
j_gene: TRBJ1-3
CDR3aa: CASSFGGLGSLSGNTIYF
CDR3nt: TGTGCCAGCAGTTTCGGGGGACTTGGCTCTCTCTCTGGAAACACCATATATTTT